These T cell receptor beta chains were read from a single sample in a study of control samples from healthy donors and cancer patients. Repertoires were generated with immunoSEQ multiplex PCR, while TCRdb's copy carries only in-frame clones and drops some. Of approximately 230,000 clones in the sample, over 75% were seen once. What was sequenced was PBMCs. Source of these receptors: a woman in her sixties or seventies with lung cancer. The CDR3 runs from the conserved cysteine through the conserved F or W. The D gene is left open where the match is weak. Rows may omit the clone size; those that give it use once, few, many or a size class.

D gene	J gene	clone size	V gene	CDR3 DNA	CDR3 protein
TRBD2	TRBJ2-4	once	TRBV4-2	TGTGCCAGCAGCCAAGTTACTAGCGGGAGCGTGGGCAAAAACATTCAGTACTTC	CASSQVTSGSVGKNIQYF
.	TRBJ2-5	.	TRBV11-2	TGTGCCAGCAGCTTAAATTCCGGGACAACCTCCGAGACCCAGTACTTC	CASSLNSGTTSETQYF
TRBD2	TRBJ2-5	.	TRBV25-1	TGTGCCAGCAGTGTCCAGCGGGGAGGGCGAGGGACCCAGTACTTC	CASSVQRGGRGTQYF
.	TRBJ2-7	.	TRBV10-2	TGCGCCAGCCTTGACAGCTACGAGCAGTACTTC	CASLDSYEQYF
TRBD1	TRBJ1-4	few	TRBV4-1	TGCGCCAGCAGCCTCAGGGGGGGAGGAGGATGGGAAAATGAAAAACTGTTTTTT	CASSLRGGGGWENEKLFF
.	TRBJ2-7	.	TRBV3-1/TRBV3-2	TGTGCCAGCAGCCAAGCAACCGGGGGGCCCTACGAGCAGTACTTC	CASSQATGGPYEQYF
.	TRBJ1-6	.	TRBV12-3/TRBV12-4	TGTGCCAGCAGTTTAATTCTGGGTTCACCCCTCCACTTT	CASSLILGSPLHF
.	TRBJ2-1	.	TRBV18	TGTGCCAGCTCCCCTATTTTGGGGCAGACGACCTACAATGAGCAGTTCTTC	CASSPILGQTTYNEQFF
TRBD2	TRBJ2-2	once	TRBV11-3	TGTGCCAGCAGCTTACGGGAGGCCGGGGAGCTGTTTTTT	CASSLREAGELFF
TRBD1	TRBJ2-3	.	TRBV11-2	TGTGCCAGCAGCTTCGTCATCGGGACAGGCACAGATACGCAGTATTTT	CASSFVIGTGTDTQYF
TRBD1	TRBJ1-1	.	TRBV5-4	TGTGCCAGCAGCCAAATAGACAGGGGCCCCGACACTGAAGCTTTCTTT	CASSQIDRGPDTEAFF
.	TRBJ1-5	.	TRBV5-8	TGTGCCAGCAGCTTGGTATACGGCAATCAGCCCCAGCATTTT	CASSLVYGNQPQHF
TRBD1	TRBJ2-2	few	TRBV28	TGTGCCAGCAGCCTGACGGGACAGGGAGTCACCGGGGAGCTGTTTTTT	CASSLTGQGVTGELFF
.	TRBJ1-4	.	TRBV5-1	TGCGCCAGCAGCCTCGGGGAGAGGGGTGAAAAACTGTTTTTT	CASSLGERGEKLFF
TRBD2	TRBJ2-2	.	TRBV4-2	TGTGCCAGCAGCCACCGAGCGGGGGGGGACACCGGGGAGCTGTTTTTT	CASSHRAGGDTGELFF
.	TRBJ2-2	.	TRBV7-3	TGTGCCAGCAGCCCCGAAAGGGTGGGCATCGGGGAGCTGTTTTTT	CASSPERVGIGELFF
.	TRBJ2-5	.	TRBV5-1	TGCGCCAGCAGCATGGCGGAGACCCAGTACTTC	CASSMAETQYF
.	TRBJ2-7	.	TRBV6-5	TGTGCCAGCAGGCAGGACAGCTCCTACAGCTACGAGCAGTACTTC	CASRQDSSYSYEQYF
.	TRBJ1-2	.	TRBV12-1	TGTGCCAGCAGCTTTGGAGGGAGGAATGGCTACACCTTC	CASSFGGRNGYTF
.	TRBJ2-1	.	TRBV28	TGTGCCAGCAGTTCAATAACACCGACTATATTTAAGTTCTTC	CASSSITPTIFKFF
TRBD2	TRBJ2-2	.	TRBV6-2/TRBV6-3	TGTGCCAGCAGTTACGGAAGCCCGGGACTAGCGATAGCTGGGGAGCTGTTTTTT	CASSYGSPGLAIAGELFF
TRBD1	TRBJ1-5	.	TRBV19	TGTGCCAGTACCGACAGGGAAAGTCAGCCCCAGCATTTT	CASTDRESQPQHF
.	TRBJ2-1	.	TRBV7-3	TGTGCCAGCAGCTTAACGAGGGTCTCCTACAATGAGCAGTTCTTC	CASSLTRVSYNEQFF
.	TRBJ2-2	.	TRBV2	TGTGCCAGCAGTAAACACGACCCGAACACCGGGGAGCTGTTTTTT	CASSKHDPNTGELFF
.	TRBJ1-6	.	TRBV9	TGTGCCAGCAGCGTAGGCCAGGGTGAGTCGTTCGATAATTCACCCCTCCACTTT	CASSVGQGESFDNSPLHF
TRBD2	TRBJ2-7	.	TRBV6-5	TGTGCCAGCACCAATCTGGGGGAGCGGGGCTACGAGCAGTACTTC	CASTNLGERGYEQYF
.	TRBJ1-5	.	TRBV19	TGTGCCAGTAGTATACCAGGGGTTAGCGCGCCCCAGCATTTT	CASSIPGVSAPQHF
.	TRBJ1-6	once	TRBV10-3	TGTGCCATCAGTGAGTCGAACAGAAATTCACCCCTCCACTTT	CAISESNRNSPLHF
.	TRBJ1-4	.	TRBV19	TGTGCCAGTAGTCGGTTACAGGGTGGAGAAAAACTGTTTTTT	CASSRLQGGEKLFF
.	TRBJ2-7	.	TRBV18	TGTGCCAGCTCACCCGCGGGACAGCCAACCTACGAGCAGTACTTC	CASSPAGQPTYEQYF
.	TRBJ1-4	.	TRBV19	TGTGCCAGTAGTAACCCAAACGGGCATGCAACTAATGAAAAACTGTTTTTT	CASSNPNGHATNEKLFF
TRBD1	TRBJ1-2	.	TRBV28	TGTGCCACCAGGGACAGGGTGGGCTATGGCTACACCTTC	CATRDRVGYGYTF
.	TRBJ2-5	.	TRBV18	TGTGCCAGCTCTCACACCGAAGAGACCCAGTACTTC	CASSHTEETQYF
.	TRBJ1-4	.	TRBV10-3	TGTGCCATCAGTGAAGGTCTTCTTATTAATGAAAAACTGTTTTTT	CAISEGLLINEKLFF
TRBD2	TRBJ2-2	.	TRBV18	TGTGCCAGCTCACCGGGACTAGTGAACACCGGGGAGCTGTTTTTT	CASSPGLVNTGELFF
.	TRBJ2-5	.	TRBV6-2/TRBV6-3	TGTGCCAGCAGTTACCCTCAAGAGACCCAGTACTTC	CASSYPQETQYF
.	TRBJ1-1	.	TRBV19	TGTGCCAGTAAGACATCTGGGGGTAGGACTGAAGCTTTCTTT	CASKTSGGRTEAFF
.	TRBJ2-1	.	TRBV2	TGTGCCAGCCGTGACCGCGACGGACCCTACAATGAGCAGTTCTTC	CASRDRDGPYNEQFF
.	TRBJ2-3	.	TRBV24-1	TGTGCCACCAGTGATTTGCGGGGTGCGCAGTATTTT	CATSDLRGAQYF
TRBD2	TRBJ2-3	.	TRBV24-1	TGTGCCACCAAGGGACTAGCGTCTGATACGCAGTATTTT	CATKGLASDTQYF
.	TRBJ2-7	.	TRBV30	TGTGCCTGGAGTACACTACAGGGCTACGAGCAGTACTTC	CAWSTLQGYEQYF
.	TRBJ1-2	.	TRBV27	TGTGCCAGCAGGGCCTCGGAAGCCTCCTATGGCTACACCTTC	CASRASEASYGYTF
TRBD2	TRBJ2-1	.	TRBV10-3	TGTGCCATCAGTGAGTCGCTAGCGGGCTCGGTCAATGAGCAGTTCTTC	CAISESLAGSVNEQFF
.	TRBJ1-2	.	TRBV7-9	TGTGCCAGCAGCTTACGGGGACCGGTGGAGGGCTACACCTTC	CASSLRGPVEGYTF
.	TRBJ1-1	.	TRBV3-1/TRBV3-2	TGTGCCAGCAGCCAAGCAGGGCAGGCCACTGAAGCTTTCTTT	CASSQAGQATEAFF
TRBD1	TRBJ2-2	once	TRBV5-1	TGCGCCAGCAGCGGGAAAACAGGGGCCGGGGAGCTGTTTTTT	CASSGKTGAGELFF
.	TRBJ2-2	.	TRBV5-6	TGTGCCAGCAGCTACGCATCCCGCGGGGAGCTGTTTTTT	CASSYASRGELFF
TRBD2	TRBJ2-3	.	TRBV5-6	TGTGCCAGCAGCTGGGAGGGAGTGTTAACAGATACGCAGTATTTT	CASSWEGVLTDTQYF
TRBD1	TRBJ1-6	.	TRBV19	TGTGCCAGTAGTGGGGACAGGGTTTATTCACCCCTCCACTTT	CASSGDRVYSPLHF
.	TRBJ1-4	few	TRBV5-1	TGCGCCAGCAGCTTGGACAGCCTTAATGAAAAACTGTTTTTT	CASSLDSLNEKLFF
.	TRBJ2-2	.	TRBV11-2	TGTGCCAGCAGATCTAGGACCGGGGAGCTGTTTTTT	CASRSRTGELFF
.	TRBJ1-1	.	TRBV3-1/TRBV3-2	TGTGCCAGCAGCCGCTTGTCGACCACCGTTACTGAAGCTTTCTTT	CASSRLSTTVTEAFF
.	TRBJ2-6	.	TRBV5-1	TGCGCCAGCAGCCCCACCGGATCTGGGGCCAACGTCCTGACTTTC	CASSPTGSGANVLTF